This T cell receptor (beta chain) was identified during a study of T cell responses to AZD1222 COVID-19 vaccine. Looking at the study overall: Investigators merged groups given second doses at roughly 4 or roughly 12 weeks.

The CDR3 totals 13 residues. Germline V gives CDR1 LGHDT, CDR2 YNNKEL (reference sequence). Trimming removed 4 bases at V and 6 bases at J, with 13 bases between. General study results and limits: A rise in Spike-specific TCR breadth and depth followed two AZD1222 doses. At 160-218 and 743-854, vaccine-associated CD4 TCRs were dominant, and they spanned spike.

Libraries were prepared by immunoSEQ multiplex PCR; TCRdb keeps only in-frame clonotypes and omits some of them. The table records about 140,000 clones, over 85% of them present only once. With regard to this clone: Its specificity is unknown.

The clonotype was recovered from an adult in good health. Sequenced material: peripheral blood, taken on day 0 of AZD1222 vaccination. V and J are TRBV3-1 (or the pseudogene TRBV3-2) and TRBJ2-7; D is uncertain. The CDR3 DNA sequence: TGTGCCAGCAGCCCCCGTGCCCCTCTCGAGCAGTACTTC. It specifies CASSPRAPLEQYF.